One and the same sample provided the 21 T cell receptor beta chains below, sequenced in a study of shared clonotypes between healthy human individuals (dated by TCRdb to the early 2020s). Receptor libraries were prepared by the immunoSEQ multiplex PCR assay. As stored in TCRdb, this immuneACCESS dataset retains in-frame rearrangements with V and J assigned. A fraction of the clones does not appear; measured against another copy, unresolved V genes explain less than half of the discrepancy, and the remainder lacks a known reason. The sample table shows 2 million to 2.5 million clones, and nearly 97% are seen once. The biggest ten clones account for about 0.13% of the sample. Sequencing input: naive CD4+ T cells sorted from blood. In light of the paper, this sample's cell subset or site label describes: CD45RA+ positively selected. The receptors shown here come from a man aged 18 to 29 in good health.

The rearrangement uses TRBV30 and TRBJ2-5; 13 positions agree with TRBD2. The V gene end was trimmed by 3 bases and the J gene end by 2 bases; junction bases not matched to a gene: 15. This CDR3 is built from 19 residues. The V gene's germline CDR1 is GTSNPN and CDR2 SVGIG (reference sequence). The CDR3 here is CAWSRGLTSGRAGQETQYF. The CDR3 bases are TGTGCCTGGAGCCGGGGGTTAACTAGCGGGAGGGCTGGGCAAGAGACCCAGTACTTC.

This clone was picked up one time. The CDR3 loop is CAISEGRTTDTQYF. The CDR3 DNA reads TGTGCCATCAGTGAGGGACGGACCACAGATACGCAGTATTTT. This sequence joins TRBV10-3 and TRBJ2-3; unclear D gene. The germline V gene encodes CDR1 ENHRY and CDR2 SYGVKD. The V and J ends lost 2 bases and 2 bases respectively, with 8 bases between them. The CDR3 consists of 14 residues.

This clone was seen once. The chain is built from TRBV27 and TRBJ2-7; 10 positions match TRBD2. The CDR3 runs 13 residues. Per germline, CDR1 MNHEY and CDR2 SMNVEV (reference sequence). V lost 5 bases and J lost 6; bases outside the gene matches: 4. CDR3 DNA sequence: TGTGCCAGCAGTGCGGGACTAGCGTCCGAGCAGTACTTC. Its protein product is CASSAGLASEQYF.

In regard to this clone: The sample carries other DNA sequences with the same CDR3. As DNA, the CDR3 is TGTGCCAGCAGCTTAGATCCCGGGGAGACCCAGTACTTC. Its translation: CASSLDPGETQYF. The chain couples TRBV11-2 to TRBJ2-5; D remains ambiguous. The germline V gene encodes CDR1 SGHAT and CDR2 FQNNGV. The CDR3 spans 13 residues. With 0 bases removed from V and 5 bases from J, the gap between germline ends came to 7 bases. Supplemented by reference TRBV11-2 and TRBJ2-5, the full variable domain reads EAGVAQSPRYKIIEKRQSVAFWCNPISGHATLYWYQQILGQGPKLLIQFQNNGVVDDSQLPKDRFSAERLKGVDSTLKIQPAKLEDSAVYLCASSLDPGETQYFGPGTRLLVL.

The chain links TRBV7-9 to TRBJ1-5; D possibly corresponds to TRBD1 (5 bases). The ends were cut back, 10 bases at V and 3 bases at J, with 13 bases in the middle. The length of the CDR3 is 13 residues. Germline-derived CDR1 and CDR2 are SEHNR and FQNEAQ (reference sequence). The CDR3 region is CAIQTEDNQPQHF. The CDR3 DNA reads as TGTGCCATCCAGACAGAGGACAATCAGCCCCAGCATTTT.

The chain is built from TRBV28 and TRBJ2-1, with 9 bases matching TRBD2. The CDR3 runs to 14 residues. Trimming took 7 bases from V and 9 from J; bases not matched to a gene: 10. CDR1 and CDR2 from the germline V gene are MDHEN and SYDVKM. CDR3 region: CASIRSGGPGEQFF. The CDR3 coding sequence is TGTGCCAGCATTCGTAGCGGGGGTCCGGGTGAGCAGTTCTTC.

V is TRBV2 and J is TRBJ2-7, with 9 nucleotides matching TRBD2. Germline V gene data show CDR1 as SNHLY and CDR2 as FYNNEI. J was trimmed by 2 bases and V by 8 bases; bases with no gene match: 22. The CDR3 has 19 amino acids. CDR3 residues: CASLPHALAGEGETYEQYF. CDR3 coding DNA: TGTGCCAGCTTACCCCATGCTTTAGCGGGGGAGGGTGAGACCTACGAGCAGTACTTC.

This sequence joins TRBV11-3 and TRBJ2-1, with 7 nucleotides matching TRBD2. The CDR3 totals 17 residues. V was clipped by 0 bases and J by 2 bases; unmatched bases: 7. Germline V CDR1 and CDR2: SGHNT, YENEEA. The CDR3 DNA is TGTGCCAGCAGCTTAGATGCCAGCGGGGTAACCTACAATGAGCAGTTCTTC. Its translation: CASSLDASGVTYNEQFF.

This clone has more than one count but fewer than ten. The chain has TRBV6-5 and TRBJ1-6; D is undetermined. V was trimmed by 5 bases and J by 10 bases, leaving 9 bases between them. Germline V CDR1 and CDR2: MNHEY, SVGAGI. This CDR3 comprises 12 residues. For the CDR3, the DNA is TGTGCCAGCAGTCGTAGGGAATCACCCCTCCACTTT. The encoded protein is CASSRRESPLHF.

Worth noting for this clone: Its ends do not fully match the called genes, so a read error is possible. This sequence joins TRBV13 and TRBJ2-2, with 9 nucleotides matching TRBD1. Germline V CDR1 and CDR2: PRHDT, FYEKMQ (reference sequence). This CDR3 region has 16 residues. The CDR3 here is CASSLGQGTNTGELFF. CDR3 bases: TGTGCCAGCAGCCTAGGACAGGGGACGAACACCGGGGAGCTGTTTTTT.

The V gene is TRBV29-1, the J gene TRBJ2-3; D is unresolved. The germline V gene encodes CDR1 SQVTM and CDR2 ANQGSEA. The CDR3 totals 12 residues. Trimming took off 7 bases at V and 2 bases at J, with 10 bases between the two ends. CDR3 sequence: CSASPYTDTQYF. The CDR3 bases are TGCAGCGCCAGTCCATACACAGATACGCAGTATTTT.

The rearrangement joins TRBV5-1 to TRBJ2-5, with a tentative D call TRBD1 (6 bases). The CDR3 sequence is 14 residues long. Germline values: CDR1 SGHRS, CDR2 YFSETQ. Trimming took off 2 bases at V and 1 base at J, with 9 bases between the two ends. CDR3 in amino acids: CASSFGTSQETQYF. CDR3 nucleotide sequence: TGCGCCAGCAGCTTCGGGACAAGCCAAGAGACCCAGTACTTC.

This clone has only a few counts. The chain links TRBV11-2 to TRBJ1-2; D not certain. V was trimmed by 6 bases and J by 6 bases, leaving 14 bases between them. This CDR3 region has 13 residues. The V gene's germline CDR1 is SGHAT and CDR2 FQNNGV. CDR3 DNA: TGTGCCAGCAGGCGATCCGAATCCCATGGCTACACCTTC. Protein sequence: CASRRSESHGYTF.

This rearrangement joins TRBV5-1 to TRBJ2-3; D assignment may be TRBD1 or TRBD2 (5 bases each). Germline V CDR1 and CDR2: SGHRS, YFSETQ. CDR3 length: 15 amino acids. Trimming shortened V by 2 bases and J by 2 bases, and 12 bases separated the two germline ends. The CDR3 sequence: CASSFVGDHTDTQYF. CDR3 coding DNA: TGCGCCAGCAGCTTCGTGGGGGACCACACAGATACGCAGTATTTT.

The chain is built from TRBV30 and TRBJ1-6; TRBD1 is a possible D gene (5 bases). The V and J ends lost 4 bases and 10 bases respectively, with 17 bases between them. The CDR3 extends over 14 amino acids. CDR1 and CDR2 from the germline V gene are GTSNPN and SVGIG (reference sequence). The CDR3 coding sequence is TGTGCCTGGATTCAGGGCAGGGAGACCTCACCCCTCCACTTT. This translates into CAWIQGRETSPLHF.

This chain uses TRBV7-2 with TRBJ2-5; TRBD2 agrees at 7 bases. Losses at the gene ends were 5 bases for V and 0 bases for J; bases not matched to a gene: 3. From germline, CDR1 is SGHTA and CDR2 FQGNSA. The CDR3 is 14 residues long. CDR3 loop: CASSGSGNQETQYF. The DNA for the CDR3 is TGTGCCAGCAGCGGCAGCGGGAACCAAGAGACCCAGTACTTC.

The CDR3 bases are TGTGCCAGCAGCCAGACGGTTGGAAACACCATATATTTT. Amino acids: CASSQTVGNTIYF. The chain links TRBV4-2 to TRBJ1-3; the D is unclear. Germline values: CDR1 LGHNA, CDR2 YNFKEQ. V gave up 3 bases and J gave up 3 bases, with 6 bases separating them. The CDR3 totals 13 residues.

This sequence joins TRBV21-1 and TRBJ1-5. TRBV21-1 is annotated as a pseudogene. CDR3 length: 14 residues. The CDR3 nucleotides are TGTGCCAGCAGCAAGGATAAGGAGGGTCAGCCCCAGCATTTT. It codes for CASSKDKEGQPQHF.

The count of this clone is one. V gene TRBV7-9 combines with J gene TRBJ1-2; TRBD1 agrees at 7 bases. This CDR3 comprises 13 residues. The V gene end was trimmed by 5 bases and the J gene end by 7 bases; junction bases not matched to a gene: 7. Germline values: CDR1 SEHNR, CDR2 FQNEAQ (reference sequence). DNA of the CDR3: TGTGCCAGCAGCCTTACAGGGGTCGGTGGCTACACCTTC. Protein sequence: CASSLTGVGGYTF.

V and J are TRBV5-6 and TRBJ1-3; a weak D match, TRBD1 (6 bases). Trimming took 0 bases from V and 4 from J, leaving 11 bases between them. This CDR3 has 15 amino acids. Germline V gene data show CDR1 as SGHDT and CDR2 as YYEEEE. CDR3 region: CASSLGQAGGNTIYF. The CDR3 nucleotides are TGTGCCAGCAGCTTGGGACAGGCGGGGGGAAACACCATATATTTT.

V usage is TRBV6-5 and J usage is TRBJ2-3, with 8 bases identical to TRBD2. The CDR3 contains 14 residues. The J segment lost 0 bases and the V segment lost 8 bases, leaving 4 bases of the junction unmatched. Germline V gene sequence: CDR1 MNHEY, CDR2 SVGAGI. The CDR3 region is CASGRGGSTDTQYF. CDR3 sequence (DNA): TGTGCCAGCGGACGGGGGGGTAGCACAGATACGCAGTATTTT.